This paragraph covers one TCR beta chain sequence. Its target is not known. The sequencing depth, 1 in 200,000 to 1 in 1 million T cells, was the target. Assay: immunoSEQ multiplex PCR; the TCRdb copy retains only in-frame clones and omits some. This sample carries some 7,000 clones, approximately 80% of them seen once, and the ten largest clones take 3.8%. This CDR3 is built from 15 residues. Germline CDR1 MNHNS, CDR2 SASEGT. V gave up 3 bases and J gave up 0 bases, with 11 bases separating them. The data belong to a study of cytotoxic CD8 clonotypes in ibrutinib-treated CLL. Study background: Roughly 25 partial and 2 complete responses; at median approximately 6 years, 14 remitted, some 12 progressed. Overall study results and limits: Clonality went higher at ibrutinib response and then dropped back toward baseline at progression.

V usage is TRBV6-1 and J usage is TRBJ1-2; D may be TRBD1 (5 bases). The sequences come from PBMCs, collected before ibrutinib treatment. The receptor was derived from a human donor with chronic lymphocytic leukemia. The CDR3 coding sequence is TGTGCCAGCAGTGACTCGGGGGGAGCTAACTATGGCTACACCTTC. Encoded protein: CASSDSGGANYGYTF.